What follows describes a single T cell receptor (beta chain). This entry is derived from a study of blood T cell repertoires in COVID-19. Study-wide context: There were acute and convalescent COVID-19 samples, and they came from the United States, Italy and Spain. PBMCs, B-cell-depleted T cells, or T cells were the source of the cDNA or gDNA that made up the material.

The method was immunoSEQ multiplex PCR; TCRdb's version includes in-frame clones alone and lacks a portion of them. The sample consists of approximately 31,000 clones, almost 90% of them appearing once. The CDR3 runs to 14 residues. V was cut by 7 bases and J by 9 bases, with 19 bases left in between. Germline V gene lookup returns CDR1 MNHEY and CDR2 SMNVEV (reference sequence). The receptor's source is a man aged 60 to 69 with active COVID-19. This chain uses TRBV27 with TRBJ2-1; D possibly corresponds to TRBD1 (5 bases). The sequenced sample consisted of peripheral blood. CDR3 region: CASTPPALGAEQFF. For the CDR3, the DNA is TGTGCCAGCACCCCGCCGGCGTTAGGGGCTGAGCAGTTCTTC.